The subject of this entry is one TCR beta chain. The antigen is not known. These data belong to a study of T cell responses to AZD1222 COVID-19 vaccine. With 2 bases removed from V and 5 bases from J, the gap between germline ends came to 13 bases. The germline gives CDR1 SGHNT, CDR2 YENEEA. The CDR3 spans 15 residues. Points from the study as a whole: Clonal diversity may have been underestimated in mostly white British donors.

Only in-frame clones appear in the TCRdb table, and some are missing; sequencing was by immunoSEQ multiplex PCR. The table lists 100,000 to 150,000 clones, 85% of them singletons. This clonotype originated in an adult who received the AZD1222 COVID-19 vaccine. The starting material was peripheral blood, obtained 28 days after the second AZD1222 dose. The chain is built from TRBV11-3 and TRBJ2-1; D may correspond to TRBD1 or TRBD2 (6 bases each). CDR3 DNA sequence: TGTGCCAGCAGCTTAACGGGGGCCAAAAACAATGAGCAGTTCTTC. It yields the protein CASSLTGAKNNEQFF.